The 22 T cell receptor beta chains below were found in one sample sequenced in a study of PD-L1 blockade in urothelial cancer. Time point denoted: pretreatment peripheral blood. The data were produced by immunoSEQ multiplex PCR, yet TCRdb's version contains in-frame clones alone and is incomplete. Counted here are around 100,000 clones, 90% occurring once; the ten biggest clones make up around 1.6%. This material consisted of PBMCs, taken around atezolizumab (anti-PD-L1) treatment. The receptors derive from a man in his fifties or sixties with urothelial cancer.

The rearrangement joins TRBV5-8 to TRBJ1-6, with 9 nucleotides matching TRBD1. This CDR3 is built from 16 residues. The germline CDR1 and CDR2 sequences are SGHTS and YDEGEE. J lost 9 bases, V lost 1 base, and 8 bases had no gene match. The CDR3 sequence is CASSLSLGQGSSPLHF. The CDR3 DNA reads as TGTGCCAGCAGCTTGAGTTTGGGACAGGGAAGTTCACCCCTCCACTTT.

V and J are TRBV7-6 and TRBJ1-4, with D perhaps TRBD1 (5 bases). The CDR3 has 15 amino acids. Trimming took off 2 bases at V and 4 bases at J, with 11 bases between the two ends. CDR1 is SGHVS and CDR2 is FNYEAQ in the germline V gene. The CDR3 loop reads CASSLHTGDNEKLFF. In nucleotides, the CDR3 is TGTGCCAGCAGCTTACATACAGGCGATAATGAAAAACTGTTTTTT.

The chain employs TRBV4-1 and TRBJ2-3; 8 bases align to TRBD1. Per germline, CDR1 MGHRA and CDR2 YSYEKL. This CDR3 spans 15 amino acids. V lost 3 bases and J lost 0; bases outside the gene matches: 2. This CDR3 is CASSQGTGSTDTQYF. CDR3 coding DNA: TGCGCCAGCAGCCAGGGGACAGGAAGCACAGATACGCAGTATTTT.

V usage is TRBV9 and J usage is TRBJ2-1; 14 bases line up with TRBD2. CDR3 length: 17 amino acids. Unmatched junction bases numbered 7, after V lost 3 bases and J lost 5 bases. The germline V gene has CDR1 SGDLS and CDR2 YYNGEE. The CDR3 nucleotides read TGTGCCAGCAGCGCAAGGGAGACTAGCGGGGGGGACAATGAGCAGTTCTTC. It is translated as CASSARETSGGDNEQFF.

This chain connects TRBV4-3 to TRBJ2-1, with 9 bases identical to TRBD1. Germline CDR1 LGHNA, CDR2 YSLEER. Trimming removed 5 bases from V and 15 bases from J; junction bases left unmatched: 8. CDR3 length equals 12 residues. The CDR3 DNA is TGCGCCAGCAGCAGACCGGGACAGGGTCTGTTCTTC. Encoded protein: CASSRPGQGLFF.

The J gene is TRBJ1-4, the V gene TRBV6-9; TRBD1 matches 9 bases. J was trimmed by 6 bases and V by 6 bases; bases with no gene match: 23. The germline V gene has CDR1 MNHGY and CDR2 SVAAGI. The CDR3 sequence is 20 residues long. CDR3 loop: CASRNHETGQGCGDHEKLFF. The CDR3 DNA reads as TGTGCCAGCAGAAATCATGAAACGGGACAGGGTTGCGGAGACCATGAAAAACTGTTTTTT.

The chain couples TRBV30 to TRBJ1-1, with 7 bases that match TRBD1. With 5 bases clipped from V and 1 base from J, the junction kept 10 bases outside the gene matches. The CDR3 is 15 amino acids. The V gene's germline CDR1 is GTSNPN and CDR2 SVGIG (reference sequence). The CDR3 spells CAWVRQGRTNTEAFF. The CDR3 DNA sequence: TGTGCCTGGGTTCGACAGGGCCGGACGAACACTGAAGCTTTCTTT.

This clone appeared a few times. This chain links TRBV2 with TRBJ2-2, with 8 positions matching TRBD2. Germline-derived CDR1 and CDR2 are SNHLY and FYNNEI. The length of the CDR3 is 15 residues. J lost 6 bases, V lost 6 bases, and 9 bases had no gene match. In nucleotides, the CDR3 is TGTGCCAGCAGGGGGACTAGTGGACCGGCCGGGGAGCTGTTTTTT. Amino acids: CASRGTSGPAGELFF. Full variable domain (remainder filled in from reference TRBV2 and TRBJ2-2): EPEVTQTPSHQVTQMGQEVILRCVPISNHLYFYWYRQILGQKVEFLVSFYNNEISEKSEIFDDQFSVERPDGSNFTLKIRSTKLEDSAMYFCASRGTSGPAGELFFGEGSRLTVL.

The CDR3 sequence: CASSKTGQGNEKLFF. The DNA for the CDR3 is TGTGCCAGCAGCAAAACGGGACAGGGGAATGAAAAACTGTTTTTT. V and J are TRBV5-6 and TRBJ1-4; 10 bases align to TRBD1. This CDR3 is built from 15 residues. The V gene's germline CDR1 is SGHDT and CDR2 YYEEEE. V gave up 4 bases and J gave up 5 bases; unmatched junction bases: 5.

Here the CDR3 reads CASSPGLAGGFF. CDR3 in DNA: TGTGCCAGCAGCCCGGGACTAGCGGGGGGGTTCTTC. The chain uses TRBV7-2 and TRBJ2-1; 15 bases match TRBD2. Looked up from germline, CDR1 is SGHTA and CDR2 is FQGNSA. V lost 5 bases and J lost 15; bases outside the gene matches: 2. The CDR3 is 12 amino acids.

The V call is TRBV6-6, the J call TRBJ2-7, with a possible D match to TRBD1 (5 bases). This CDR3 contains 15 residues. Deletions cut 2 bases from V and 6 bases from J, with 17 bases between. CDR1 is MNHNY and CDR2 is SVGAGI in the germline V gene (reference sequence). This CDR3 reads CASSYEKVGVGEQYF. CDR3 DNA sequence: TGTGCCAGCAGTTACGAGAAAGTAGGGGTTGGCGAGCAGTACTTC.

This chain joins TRBV12-1 and TRBJ2-5; the listed D gene, TRBD1, was not tested against the DNA. TRBV12-1 counts as a pseudogene. This CDR3 comprises 15 residues. In DNA, the CDR3 is TGTGCCAGCAGCAAACAGGGTCGAGGACAAGAGACCCAGTACTTC. This codes for CASSKQGRGQETQYF.

This clone was found a few times. The V gene is TRBV2, the J gene TRBJ2-3; D remains unclear. The V end was cut by 5 bases, the J end by 2 bases, with 8 bases between. The CDR3 totals 13 residues. The germline CDR1 and CDR2 sequences are SNHLY and FYNNEI. CDR3 sequence (DNA): TGTGCCAGCAGTCTTCGGTACACAGATACGCAGTATTTT. Translation: CASSLRYTDTQYF.

The gene calls are TRBV30 and TRBJ2-1, with 7 bases identical to TRBD1. The germline V gene encodes CDR1 GTSNPN and CDR2 SVGIG (reference sequence). V lost 0 bases, J lost 3 bases, and 11 bases stayed unmatched. CDR3 length: 17 residues. CDR3 protein: CAWSVPTGQNIYNEQFF. For the CDR3, the DNA is TGTGCCTGGAGTGTGCCAACGGGACAGAATATCTACAATGAGCAGTTCTTC.

This chain joins TRBV2 and TRBJ2-7; D not resolved. Trimming left V 6 bases short and J 3 bases short, with 9 bases between. CDR1 is SNHLY and CDR2 is FYNNEI in the germline V gene. The CDR3 length is 12 residues. CDR3 sequence reads: CASSENSYEQYF. CDR3 DNA: TGTGCCAGCAGCGAAAACAGCTACGAGCAGTACTTC.

This clone was counted a single time. The J gene is TRBJ1-2, the V gene TRBV7-2; D possibly corresponds to TRBD1 (6 bases). Germline CDR1 is SGHTA and CDR2 is FQGNSA. The CDR3 runs 13 residues. Trimming shortened V by 4 bases and J by 4 bases, and 10 bases separated the two germline ends. The CDR3 sequence: CASSSGTFYGYTF. The DNA of the CDR3 is TGTGCCAGCAGCTCCGGGACATTCTATGGCTACACCTTC.

In nucleotides, the CDR3 is TGTGCCAGCAGCTTGGCCGGGAGGAACAATGAGCAGTTCTTC. Residues: CASSLAGRNNEQFF. V usage is TRBV5-6 and J usage is TRBJ2-1, with 7 bases lining up with TRBD2. Germline CDR1 reads SGHDT; CDR2 reads YYEEEE. The CDR3 has 14 amino acids. V shed 0 bases and J 5 bases; nucleotides not matched to a gene: 2.

V usage is TRBV5-4 and J usage is TRBJ1-2, with D hard to call. This CDR3 comprises 13 residues. Trimming took off 1 base at V and 1 base at J, with 5 bases between the two ends. Germline V gene sequence: CDR1 SGHNT, CDR2 YYREEE (reference sequence). The CDR3 coding sequence is TGTGCCAGCAGCTTGAACAGTAACTATGGCTACACCTTC. This gives the protein CASSLNSNYGYTF.

The chain employs TRBV29-1 and TRBJ2-5, with a tentative D call TRBD1 (6 bases). V was clipped by 4 bases and J by 6 bases, with 15 bases between them. The CDR3 is made up of 13 amino acids. Per the germline V gene, CDR1 is SQVTM and CDR2 is ANQGSEA. The CDR3 is CSVVIGGSKTQYF. The CDR3 nucleotides read TGCAGCGTTGTTATTGGGGGCTCTAAGACCCAGTACTTC.

The chain couples TRBV28 to TRBJ1-2; the D is unclear. The CDR3 extends over 16 amino acids. V lost 2 bases and J lost 8, with 21 bases in between. Germline V gene lookup returns CDR1 MDHEN and CDR2 SYDVKM. The CDR3 DNA reads as TGTGCCAGCAGTTTACGCCCCCCGGGGATCCTTTCGGGCTACACCTTC. It translates to CASSLRPPGILSGYTF.

This clone was found once. This chain connects TRBV5-6 to TRBJ1-5; D is undetermined. V lost 2 bases and J 4 bases, leaving 10 bases between the germline ends. The CDR3 spans 14 residues. Germline CDR1 and CDR2: SGHDT and YYEEEE. CDR3 DNA: TGTGCCAGCAGCTTAAATCACAATAATCAGCCCCAGCATTTT. Its protein is CASSLNHNNQPQHF.

This chain's CDR3 is CASSGTAAQETQYF. CDR3 coding DNA: TGTGCCAGCAGCGGGACAGCCGCCCAAGAGACCCAGTACTTC. The chain combines TRBV9 with TRBJ2-5, with D possibly being TRBD1 (6 bases). The V gene lost 3 bases and the J gene lost 1 base, with 10 bases spanning the gap. CDR1 and CDR2 from the germline V gene are SGDLS and YYNGEE. This CDR3 has 14 residues. The full variable domain, with the rest looked up from reference TRBV9 and TRBJ2-5, is DSGVTQTPKHLITATGQRVTLRCSPRSGDLSVYWYQQSLDQGLQFLIQYYNGEERAKGNILERFSAQQFPDLHSELNLSSLELGDSALYFCASSGTAAQETQYFGPGTRLLVL.